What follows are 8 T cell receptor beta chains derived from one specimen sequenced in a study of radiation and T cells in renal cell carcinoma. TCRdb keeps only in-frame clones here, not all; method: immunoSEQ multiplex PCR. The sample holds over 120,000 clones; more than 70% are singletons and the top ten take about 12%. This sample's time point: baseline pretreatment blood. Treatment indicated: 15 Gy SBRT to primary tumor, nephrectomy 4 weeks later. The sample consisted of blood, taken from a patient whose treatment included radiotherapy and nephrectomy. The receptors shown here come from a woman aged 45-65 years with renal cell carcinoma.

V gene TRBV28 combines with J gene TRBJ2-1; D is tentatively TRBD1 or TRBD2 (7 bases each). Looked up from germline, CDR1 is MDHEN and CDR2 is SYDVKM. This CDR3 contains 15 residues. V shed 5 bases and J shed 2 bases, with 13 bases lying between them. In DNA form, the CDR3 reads TGTGCCAGCAGTCCAGGGGGGGCCACCTACAATGAGCAGTTCTTC. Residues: CASSPGGATYNEQFF.

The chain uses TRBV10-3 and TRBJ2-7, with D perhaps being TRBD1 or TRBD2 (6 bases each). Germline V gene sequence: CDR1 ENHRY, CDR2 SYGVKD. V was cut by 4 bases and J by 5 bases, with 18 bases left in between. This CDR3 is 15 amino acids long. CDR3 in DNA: TGTGCCATCAGTGGGGGGGCGGGGCAGCCAAACGAGCAGTACTTC. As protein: CAISGGAGQPNEQYF.

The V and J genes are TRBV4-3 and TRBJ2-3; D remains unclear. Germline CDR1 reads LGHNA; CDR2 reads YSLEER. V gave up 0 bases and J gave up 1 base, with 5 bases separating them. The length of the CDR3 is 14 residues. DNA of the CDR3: TGCGCCAGCAGCCAAGATGCGCGCACAGATACGCAGTATTTT. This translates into CASSQDARTDTQYF.

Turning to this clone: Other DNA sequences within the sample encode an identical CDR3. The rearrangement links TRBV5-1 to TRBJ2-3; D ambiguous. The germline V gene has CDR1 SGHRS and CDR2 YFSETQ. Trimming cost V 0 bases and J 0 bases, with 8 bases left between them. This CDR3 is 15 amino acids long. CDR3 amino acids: CASSLEGTSTDTQYF. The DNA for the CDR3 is TGCGCCAGCAGCTTGGAAGGAACTAGCACAGATACGCAGTATTTT.

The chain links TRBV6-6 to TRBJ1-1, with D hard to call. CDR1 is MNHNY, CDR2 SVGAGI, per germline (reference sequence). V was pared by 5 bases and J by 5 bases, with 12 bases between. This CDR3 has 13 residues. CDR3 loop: CASSLRERTEAFF. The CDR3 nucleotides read TGTGCCAGCAGTCTAAGGGAAAGGACTGAAGCTTTCTTT.

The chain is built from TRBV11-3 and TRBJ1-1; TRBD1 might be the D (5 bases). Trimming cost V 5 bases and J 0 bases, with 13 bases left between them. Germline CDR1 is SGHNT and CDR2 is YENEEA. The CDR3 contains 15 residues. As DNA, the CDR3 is TGTGCCAGCAGCGAAGAGGGGCGGCTGAACACTGAAGCTTTCTTT. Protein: CASSEEGRLNTEAFF.

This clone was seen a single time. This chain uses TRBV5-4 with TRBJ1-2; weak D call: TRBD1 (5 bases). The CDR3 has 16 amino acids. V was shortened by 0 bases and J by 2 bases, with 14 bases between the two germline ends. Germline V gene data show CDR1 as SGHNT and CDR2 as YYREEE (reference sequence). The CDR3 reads CASSLVGVRANYGYTF. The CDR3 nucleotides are TGTGCCAGCAGCTTGGTGGGGGTCCGAGCCAACTATGGCTACACCTTC.

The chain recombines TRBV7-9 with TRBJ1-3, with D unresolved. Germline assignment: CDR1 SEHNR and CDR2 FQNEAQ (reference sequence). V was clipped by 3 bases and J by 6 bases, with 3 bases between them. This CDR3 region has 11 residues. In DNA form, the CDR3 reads TGTGCCAGCAGCTTCCCAAACACCATATATTTT. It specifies CASSFPNTIYF.